These 26 T cell receptor beta chains were sequenced from one sample in a study. TCRdb used MiXCR to reprocess the RT-PCR reads, holding one entry per CDR3 protein. The repertoire has approximately 720,000 distinct CDR3 sequences, 13% to 15% of them found once; the top ten carry about 3.6%. Sequenced sample: memory CD4+ T cells from blood. The source of these receptors is a female donor in good health, serving as a healthy control.

This clonotype was recorded many times. The chain combines TRBV6-2 or TRBV6-3 with TRBJ2-7; no reliable D call. Germline CDR1 MNHEY, CDR2 SVGEGT. The CDR3 contains 17 residues. The V and J ends lost 0 bases and 8 bases respectively, with 23 bases between them. This CDR3 reads CASSYSPNRLLATKQYF. The DNA of the CDR3 is TGTGCCAGCAGTTACTCCCCAAATCGGCTACTCGCTACCAAGCAGTACTTC.

The V and J genes are TRBV5-4 and TRBJ1-3; D gene unclear. The germline gives CDR1 SGHNT, CDR2 YYREEE (reference sequence). The CDR3 has 15 amino acids. Between the trimmed V and J ends, which lost 0 bases and 0 bases, there was a span of 7 bases. DNA of the CDR3: TGTGCCAGCAGCTTGGACTCTGCCTCTGGAAACACCATATATTTT. It translates to CASSLDSASGNTIYF. Looking up the rest from reference TRBV5-4 and TRBJ1-3 gives the full variable domain: ETGVTQSPTHLIKTRGQQVTLRCSSQSGHNTVSWYQQALGQGPQFIFQYYREEENGRGNFPPRFSGLQFPNYSSELNVNALELDDSALYLCASSLDSASGNTIYFGEGSWLTVV.

V is TRBV12-3 or TRBV12-4 and J is TRBJ1-1; 7 nucleotides line up with TRBD1. The CDR3 length is 16 residues. V was clipped by 6 bases and J by 3 bases; unmatched bases: 13. DNA of the CDR3: TGTGCCAGCAGACCACTTCGGGGAACAGGGGACACTGAAGCTTTCTTT. Its protein is CASRPLRGTGDTEAFF.

V and J are TRBV12-3 or TRBV12-4 and TRBJ2-5; 10 bases are shared with TRBD2. After removal of 6 bases from V and 1 base from J, the junction contained 8 bases not matched to a gene. The CDR3 covers 16 residues. The CDR3 DNA sequence: TGTGCCAGCAGGGGGCAAAGCGGGAGGGCCCAAGAGACCCAGTACTTC. Translated, it gives CASRGQSGRAQETQYF.

This clonotype was picked up many times. The genes are TRBV5-1 and TRBJ1-5, with a tentative D call TRBD1 (6 bases). This CDR3 has 16 amino acids. CDR1 and CDR2 (germline): SGHRS, YFSETQ. The V end lost 0 bases, the J end lost 5 bases, and 15 bases lay between the germline ends. CDR3 DNA: TGCGCCAGCAGCTTGGCGGGAGGACAGTTAGATCAGCCCCAGCATTTT. It yields the protein CASSLAGGQLDQPQHF.

Ten or more counts support this clonotype. This rearrangement joins TRBV20-1 to TRBJ2-1; D remains unclear. The germline CDR1 and CDR2 sequences are DFQATT and SNEGSKA (reference sequence). CDR3 length: 14 amino acids. V lost 2 bases and J 7 bases, leaving 15 bases between the germline ends. CDR3 in DNA: TGCAGTGCTAGACGCGGAAACGAATTTAATGAGCAGTTCTTC. Its translation: CSARRGNEFNEQFF.

J is TRBJ2-7 and V is TRBV12-3 or TRBV12-4; 9 nucleotides agree with TRBD2. The length of the CDR3 is 15 residues. Trimming took 0 bases from V and 5 from J; bases not matched to a gene: 5. CDR3 sequence (DNA): TGTGCCAGCAGTTTAGCGGCGGGAGGGGCCGACGAGCAGTACTTC. Its translation is CASSLAAGGADEQYF.

This clonotype has a handful of counts. The gene calls are TRBV6-5 and TRBJ2-7; 10 positions match TRBD2. The CDR3 is 16 amino acids. Germline CDR1 and CDR2: MNHEY and SVGAGI. The V segment lost 4 bases and the J segment 4 bases; nucleotides outside the gene matches: 10. In DNA form, the CDR3 reads TGTGCCAGCAGTTTCAGCACCGGACTAGCGGATTACGAGCAGTACTTC. Amino acid sequence: CASSFSTGLADYEQYF.

This clonotype has ten or more counts. The gene calls are TRBV7-3 and TRBJ2-3; perhaps TRBD2 as D (6 bases). The CDR3 contains 15 residues. Germline V gene sequence: CDR1 SGHTA, CDR2 FQGTGA. V dropped 3 bases and J dropped 0 bases, with 10 bases sitting between them. The CDR3 spells CASSLIADSTDTQYF. CDR3 DNA: TGTGCCAGCAGCTTGATAGCGGATAGCACAGATACGCAGTATTTT.

Only a few counts were recorded for this clonotype. The rearrangement joins TRBV20-1 to TRBJ2-7; unclear D gene. V lost 2 bases to trimming and J lost 0 bases, with 5 bases between them. CDR3 length: 12 residues. In germline, CDR1 is DFQATT, CDR2 SNEGSKA (reference sequence). The CDR3 DNA follows: TGCAGTGCTAGACTCGGCTCCTACGAGCAGTACTTC. Protein product: CSARLGSYEQYF.

This clonotype was counted ten times or more. V gene TRBV6-2 or TRBV6-3 combines with J gene TRBJ2-2; no firm D call. Germline V CDR1 and CDR2: MNHEY, SVGEGT. CDR3 length: 16 amino acids. V lost 2 bases, J lost 6 bases, and 16 bases lay in between. The DNA for the CDR3 is TGTGCCAGCAGTTACCGCGGATTGCGTAGGTCCGGGGAGCTGTTTTTT. Its protein product is CASSYRGLRRSGELFF.

CDR3 sequence (DNA): TGTGCCAGCAGTTACCTCGGACTAGCTAGGGGGGCCAACGTCCTGACTTTC. Protein sequence: CASSYLGLARGANVLTF. The chain links TRBV6-5 to TRBJ2-6, with 8 bases lining up with TRBD2. Losses at the gene ends were 2 bases for V and 4 bases for J; bases not matched to a gene: 7. Germline V gene lookup returns CDR1 MNHEY and CDR2 SVGAGI. This CDR3 is built from 17 residues.

This chain joins TRBV12-3 or TRBV12-4 and TRBJ1-1, with D unclear. V was trimmed by 7 bases and J by 2 bases, leaving 20 bases between them. This CDR3 contains 16 residues. This CDR3 is CASTPWALDLNTEAFF. The CDR3 nucleotides are TGTGCCAGCACCCCTTGGGCCCTGGACCTAAACACTGAAGCTTTCTTT.

This clonotype was counted between two and nine times. At one of its ends the junction is not consistent with the germline gene, which may arise from a read error. The rearrangement joins TRBV20-1 to TRBJ2-7; D not certain. This CDR3 contains 11 residues. Germline values: CDR1 DFQATT, CDR2 SNEGSKA (reference sequence). In DNA form, the CDR3 reads TGCAGTGCTAGAGTACCACCAAAGGAGTCCTTC. As protein: CSARVPPKESF.

The V and J genes are TRBV11-2 and TRBJ2-7; the D gene is possibly TRBD2 (6 bases). Trimming stripped 1 base from V and 3 bases from J, with 13 bases between. Per germline, CDR1 SGHAT and CDR2 FQNNGV. The CDR3 loop spans 15 amino acids. CDR3 bases: TGTGCCAGCAGCTTAGGTACGGGGGAAATCTACGAGCAGTACTTC. Translating it yields CASSLGTGEIYEQYF.

The sample holds many counts of this clonotype. The chain recombines TRBV7-2 with TRBJ2-1; D might be TRBD2 (6 bases). The V gene lost 1 base and the J gene lost 7 bases, with 14 bases spanning the gap. CDR1 is SGHTA, CDR2 FQGNSA, per germline. This CDR3 region has 15 residues. As DNA, the CDR3 is TGTGCCAGCAGCTTAGTCGCGGGAAGTGTAAATGAGCAGTTCTTC. Translating it yields CASSLVAGSVNEQFF.

The chain carries TRBV6-1 and TRBJ1-4; D remains ambiguous. This CDR3 contains 15 residues. With 7 bases removed from V and 8 bases from J, the gap between germline ends came to 20 bases. Germline V gene lookup returns CDR1 MNHNS and CDR2 SASEGT. CDR3 region: CASIPMRGGGEKLFF. The CDR3 coding sequence is TGTGCCAGCATCCCAATGAGAGGAGGAGGCGAAAAACTGTTTTTT.

V and J are TRBV20-1 and TRBJ2-1; the match to TRBD1 covers 10 bases. Germline V gene data show CDR1 as DFQATT and CDR2 as SNEGSKA (reference sequence). V was pared by 5 bases and J by 0 bases, with 4 bases of the junction left unmatched. CDR3 length: 15 residues. CDR3 sequence reads: CSARRQGASYNEQFF. The DNA of the CDR3 is TGCAGTGCTCGGCGACAGGGGGCCTCCTACAATGAGCAGTTCTTC.

The chain couples TRBV10-3 to TRBJ1-5; 10 bases are shared with TRBD1. From germline, CDR1 is ENHRY and CDR2 SYGVKD. The V segment lost 8 bases and the J segment 3 bases; nucleotides outside the gene matches: 4. The CDR3 loop spans 14 amino acids. CDR3 bases: TGTGCCATCGGAGGGACAGGGGCCAATCAGCCCCAGCATTTT. Amino acids: CAIGGTGANQPQHF.

J is TRBJ1-3 and V is TRBV9, with 9 positions matching TRBD1. The ends lost 0 bases at V and 4 bases at J; junction bases unmatched: 2. Germline V gives CDR1 SGDLS, CDR2 YYNGEE. CDR3 length equals 15 residues. This chain's CDR3 is CASSVGGTGGNTIYF. The CDR3 DNA follows: TGTGCCAGCAGCGTAGGGGGGACAGGGGGAAACACCATATATTTT.

The V call is TRBV7-2, the J call TRBJ1-1; 9 nucleotides align to TRBD1. This CDR3 is built from 15 residues. The germline V gene encodes CDR1 SGHTA and CDR2 FQGNSA. V shed 2 bases, J shed 2 bases, and the junction held 3 bases outside the gene matches. CDR3 sequence reads: CASSLRTGVNTEAFF. In DNA, the CDR3 is TGTGCCAGCAGCTTAAGGACAGGGGTTAACACTGAAGCTTTCTTT.

In its sample, this clonotype was seen a few times. The chain carries TRBV6-1 and TRBJ1-1; a weak D match, TRBD1 (5 bases). V was clipped by 0 bases and J by 4 bases, with 9 bases between them. CDR1 and CDR2 from the germline V gene are MNHNS and SASEGT. This CDR3 contains 14 residues. In DNA, the CDR3 is TGTGCCAGCAGTGAAGCGCGGGGGTTCACTGAAGCTTTCTTT. Its protein is CASSEARGFTEAFF.

This clonotype occurred many times. The CDR3 is CATSDWGSGTGAQETQYF. The CDR3 region has the DNA TGTGCCACCAGTGACTGGGGCTCCGGGACAGGGGCGCAAGAGACCCAGTACTTC. The genes are TRBV24-1 and TRBJ2-5, with 10 bases that match TRBD1. CDR3 length: 18 residues. From germline, CDR1 is KGHDR and CDR2 SFDVKD. The J segment lost 2 bases and the V segment lost 4 bases, leaving 12 bases of the junction unmatched.

J is TRBJ1-1 and V is TRBV10-3; D gene uncertain. This CDR3 is 13 amino acids long. Trimming stripped 6 bases from V and 0 bases from J, with 8 bases between. The germline V gene has CDR1 ENHRY and CDR2 SYGVKD. Here the CDR3 DNA reads TGTGCCATCAGGCAGGATATGAACACTGAAGCTTTCTTT. Its translation is CAIRQDMNTEAFF.

There are many counts of this clonotype. This rearrangement joins TRBV6-5 to TRBJ2-7, with a tentative D call TRBD1 (5 bases). Germline CDR1 is MNHEY and CDR2 is SVGAGI. CDR3 length equals 14 residues. Deletions cut 6 bases from V and 5 bases from J, with 17 bases between. Here the CDR3 DNA reads TGTGCCAGCAGCCTACGAGACAGCGCAGACGAGCAGTACTTC. It translates to CASSLRDSADEQYF.

This clonotype was counted only a few times. This sequence joins TRBV18 and TRBJ1-5; no reliable D call. Germline CDR1 KGHSH, CDR2 LQKENI. This CDR3 comprises 13 residues. The V and J ends lost 3 bases and 7 bases respectively, with 10 bases between them. The CDR3: CASSPPDRQPQHF. In DNA form, the CDR3 reads TGTGCCAGCTCACCCCCCGATCGCCAGCCCCAGCATTTT.